A selection of T cell receptor beta chains follows, all from one sample in a study of cytomegalovirus exposure and HLA in healthy donors. Sequenced by immunoSEQ multiplex PCR; TCRdb stores in-frame clones only, minus some. This sample yields roughly 80,000 clones, of which over 85% are seen a single time; 2.1% belongs to the top ten. Sequencing used PBMCs. These receptors were obtained from a woman under 30 in good health and CMV-seronegative. CDR3s include the opening cysteine and the closing phenylalanine or tryptophan. The D gene is left open where the match is weak. Expanded clones are given a class, and other clones once, few, many or no size at all.

V: TRBV5-1
length: 14
D: .
J: TRBJ1-2
size: .
CDR3: CASSLGPGNYGYTF
DNA: TGCGCCAGCAGCTTGGGCCCAGGGAACTATGGCTACACCTTC

V: TRBV7-2
length: 13
D: TRBD2
J: TRBJ2-3
size: .
CDR3: CASSALAPDTQYF
DNA: TGTGCCAGCAGCGCACTAGCGCCAGATACGCAGTATTTT

V: TRBV11-2
length: 15
D: .
J: TRBJ2-2
size: .
CDR3: CASKSRQGHFGELFF
DNA: TGTGCCAGCAAGTCCCGTCAGGGGCATTTCGGGGAGCTGTTTTTT

V: TRBV19
length: 15
D: .
J: TRBJ2-1
size: .
CDR3: CASSVSLGYYNEQFF
DNA: TGTGCCAGTAGCGTGAGTCTCGGGTACTACAATGAGCAGTTCTTC

V: TRBV5-1
length: 12
D: .
J: TRBJ1-2
size: few
CDR3: CASSEGNYGYTF
DNA: TGCGCCAGCAGCGAGGGAAACTATGGCTACACCTTC

V: TRBV10-3
length: 11
D: .
J: TRBJ2-3
size: .
CDR3: CAGPFKDTQYF
DNA: TGTGCCGGCCCCTTCAAGGATACGCAGTATTTT

V: TRBV4-1
length: 16
D: TRBD2
J: TRBJ2-1
size: once
CDR3: CASSQELAGGYNEQFF
DNA: TGCGCCAGCAGCCAAGAACTAGCGGGAGGGTATAATGAGCAGTTCTTC

V: TRBV29-1
length: 14
D: .
J: TRBJ1-1
size: .
CDR3: CSVLKGGMNTEAFF
DNA: TGCAGCGTTCTCAAAGGGGGTATGAACACTGAAGCTTTCTTT

V: TRBV11-2
length: 14
D: .
J: TRBJ1-4
size: once
CDR3: CASSLGQRGEKLFF
DNA: TGTGCCAGCAGCTTAGGACAGCGGGGTGAAAAACTGTTTTTT

V: TRBV27
length: 12
D: .
J: TRBJ2-1
size: .
CDR3: CASSSAGVGQFF
DNA: TGTGCCAGCAGTTCTGCAGGGGTTGGGCAGTTCTTC

V: TRBV27
length: 15
D: .
J: TRBJ2-7
size: .
CDR3: CASHLRAGSFYEQYF
DNA: TGTGCCAGTCACCTCCGAGCAGGTAGTTTCTACGAGCAGTACTTC

V: TRBV19
length: 17
D: TRBD2
J: TRBJ2-1
size: .
CDR3: CASSILAGGLLYNEQFF
DNA: TGTGCCAGTAGCATACTAGCGGGGGGCCTCCTTTACAATGAGCAGTTCTTC

V: TRBV9
length: 15
D: .
J: TRBJ2-6
size: .
CDR3: CASSVAGGPTNVLTF
DNA: TGTGCCAGCAGCGTAGCTGGAGGGCCCACCAACGTCCTGACTTTC

V: TRBV7-9
length: 16
D: .
J: TRBJ2-1
size: .
CDR3: CASSLNLARTQNEQFF
DNA: TGTGCCAGCAGCCTAAATTTAGCGAGAACTCAAAATGAGCAGTTCTTC

V: TRBV7-9
length: 16
D: TRBD1
J: TRBJ2-4
size: .
CDR3: CASSSPGQIAKNIQYF
DNA: TGTGCCAGCAGCTCCCCGGGACAGATAGCCAAAAACATTCAGTACTTC

V: TRBV28
length: 16
D: TRBD2
J: TRBJ2-1
size: .
CDR3: CASRRTGLAGGNEQFF
DNA: TGTGCCAGCAGGAGGACCGGACTAGCGGGAGGCAATGAGCAGTTCTTC

V: TRBV5-6
length: 16
D: .
J: TRBJ1-1
size: .
CDR3: CASVIRATEEGTEAFF
DNA: TGTGCCAGCGTCATCCGGGCCACTGAAGAGGGTACTGAAGCTTTCTTT

V: TRBV7-9
length: 15
D: TRBD1
J: TRBJ2-7
size: .
CDR3: CASSSPDRGRFEQYF
DNA: TGTGCCAGCAGCTCCCCGGACAGGGGAAGGTTCGAGCAGTACTTC

V: TRBV6-1
length: 15
D: TRBD2
J: TRBJ2-7
size: .
CDR3: CASSERGEGSYEQYF
DNA: TGTGCCAGCAGTGAACGGGGGGAAGGGTCCTACGAGCAGTACTTC

V: TRBV30
length: 16
D: TRBD1
J: TRBJ1-6
size: .
CDR3: CAWSWDRGSYNSPLHF
DNA: TGTGCCTGGAGTTGGGACAGGGGATCCTATAATTCACCCCTCCACTTT

V: TRBV2
length: 14
D: .
J: TRBJ2-2
size: .
CDR3: CASRGFLNTGELFF
DNA: TGTGCCAGCCGAGGGTTCCTAAACACCGGGGAGCTGTTTTTT

V: TRBV6-1
length: 15
D: TRBD1
J: TRBJ2-1
size: .
CDR3: CASSEAAVSDRSQFF
DNA: TGTGCCAGCAGTGAAGCAGCGGTCTCGGACAGGAGCCAGTTCTTC

V: TRBV7-2
length: 14
D: .
J: TRBJ1-2
size: .
CDR3: CASSLYPEFYGYTF
DNA: TGTGCCAGCAGCTTATATCCAGAATTCTATGGCTACACCTTC

V: TRBV13
length: 17
D: TRBD2
J: TRBJ2-2
size: .
CDR3: CASSLVFDGRATGELFF
DNA: TGTGCCAGCAGCTTAGTGTTTGACGGGAGGGCCACCGGGGAGCTGTTTTTT

V: TRBV9
length: 16
D: .
J: TRBJ2-2
size: .
CDR3: CASSVVEGPGTGELFF
DNA: TGTGCCAGCAGCGTAGTGGAGGGGCCCGGGACCGGGGAGCTGTTTTTT

V: TRBV7-2
length: 15
D: .
J: TRBJ2-5
size: .
CDR3: CASSLRVQPGETQYF
DNA: TGTGCCAGCAGCTTAAGGGTTCAACCGGGGGAGACCCAGTACTTC

V: TRBV19
length: 13
D: TRBD1
J: TRBJ2-7
size: .
CDR3: CASSMGQGYEQYF
DNA: TGTGCCAGTAGTATGGGACAGGGCTACGAGCAGTACTTC

V: TRBV5-5
length: 15
D: TRBD1
J: TRBJ2-7
size: .
CDR3: CASTHVGDRPYEQYF
DNA: TGTGCCAGCACACACGTAGGGGACAGACCATACGAGCAGTACTTC

V: TRBV7-8
length: 16
D: TRBD1
J: TRBJ2-7
size: .
CDR3: CASSLVSGQGSYEQYF
DNA: TGTGCCAGCAGCTTAGTCTCCGGACAGGGCTCGTACGAGCAGTACTTC

V: TRBV10-3
length: 14
D: TRBD2
J: TRBJ2-7
size: .
CDR3: CAISDGGGSYEQYF
DNA: TGTGCCATCAGTGACGGCGGGGGCTCCTACGAGCAGTACTTC

V: TRBV30
length: 18
D: TRBD1
J: TRBJ1-5
size: .
CDR3: CAWSVQRTGAMSNQPQHF
DNA: TGTGCCTGGAGTGTACAAAGAACAGGGGCGATGTCCAATCAGCCCCAGCATTTT

V: TRBV5-1
length: 12
D: .
J: TRBJ2-1
size: .
CDR3: CASRGLDNEQFF
DNA: TGCGCCAGCAGGGGGCTCGACAATGAGCAGTTCTTC

V: TRBV7-2
length: 13
D: .
J: TRBJ1-2
size: .
CDR3: CASSAGLAYGYTF
DNA: TGTGCCAGCAGCGCGGGATTGGCCTATGGCTACACCTTC

V: TRBV10-1
length: 16
D: TRBD2
J: TRBJ2-1
size: once
CDR3: CASSESASGGLDEQFF
DNA: TGCGCCAGCAGTGAGTCGGCTAGCGGGGGGTTGGATGAGCAGTTCTTC

V: TRBV27
length: 14
D: .
J: TRBJ2-1
size: once
CDR3: CASTPGEPYNEQFF
DNA: TGTGCCAGCACCCCGGGAGAACCTTACAATGAGCAGTTCTTC

V: TRBV6-6
length: 13
D: .
J: TRBJ2-7
size: .
CDR3: CASSYTRDNEQYF
DNA: TGTGCCAGCAGTTACACCAGAGACAACGAGCAGTACTTC

V: TRBV27
length: 12
D: TRBD1
J: TRBJ2-3
size: .
CDR3: CASRSGGDTQYF
DNA: TGTGCCAGCCGTTCAGGGGGAGATACGCAGTATTTT

V: TRBV9
length: 14
D: TRBD1
J: TRBJ1-2
size: .
CDR3: CASSPGTGVYGYTF
DNA: TGTGCCAGCAGCCCAGGGACAGGCGTCTATGGCTACACCTTC

V: TRBV7-9
length: 17
D: .
J: TRBJ2-6
size: once
CDR3: CASSLETSVSGANVLTF
DNA: TGTGCCAGCAGCTTAGAAACTTCCGTCTCGGGGGCCAACGTCCTGACTTTC

V: TRBV7-9
length: 16
D: .
J: TRBJ1-1
size: .
CDR3: CASSLRDAESSGEAFF
DNA: TGTGCCAGCAGCCTCAGGGATGCGGAAAGCTCAGGTGAAGCTTTCTTT

V: TRBV29-1
length: 12
D: .
J: TRBJ2-1
size: .
CDR3: CSVVAVNNEQFF
DNA: TGCAGCGTTGTAGCGGTGAACAATGAGCAGTTCTTC

V: TRBV19
length: 14
D: .
J: TRBJ2-2
size: few
CDR3: CASTSPLGAGELFF
DNA: TGTGCCAGTACTTCCCCTTTGGGGGCGGGGGAGCTGTTTTTT

V: TRBV6-6
length: 15
D: TRBD1
J: TRBJ2-7
size: .
CDR3: CASRLTGTGIHEQYF
DNA: TGTGCCAGCAGACTCACCGGGACAGGGATCCACGAGCAGTACTTC

V: TRBV7-9
length: 15
D: .
J: TRBJ2-1
size: .
CDR3: CASSFLQVEYNEQFF
DNA: TGTGCCAGCAGCTTTCTACAGGTAGAATACAATGAGCAGTTCTTC

V: TRBV7-3
length: 19
D: TRBD2
J: TRBJ2-1
size: .
CDR3: CASSESGTSAPPSHNEQFF
DNA: TGTGCCAGCAGCGAATCCGGGACTAGCGCCCCCCCGAGCCACAATGAGCAGTTCTTC

V: TRBV11-2
length: 13
D: .
J: TRBJ2-7
size: once
CDR3: CASSLGGSYEQYF
DNA: TGTGCCAGCAGCTTAGGGGGCAGCTACGAGCAGTACTTC

V: TRBV4-2
length: 15
D: TRBD1
J: TRBJ1-1
size: once
CDR3: CASSQLDRGGTEAFF
DNA: TGTGCCAGCAGCCAACTCGACAGGGGAGGGACTGAAGCTTTCTTT

V: TRBV7-8
length: 14
D: .
J: TRBJ2-7
size: .
CDR3: CASSYGTRGYEQYF
DNA: TGTGCCAGCAGCTACGGGACACGCGGCTACGAGCAGTACTTC

V: TRBV15
length: 15
D: TRBD1
J: TRBJ2-7
size: .
CDR3: CATSTLTGGIDEQYF
DNA: TGTGCCACCAGCACTCTGACAGGGGGCATCGACGAGCAGTACTTC

V: TRBV10-1
length: 14
D: TRBD2
J: TRBJ2-1
size: .
CDR3: CASSPGLAANEQFF
DNA: TGCGCCAGCAGTCCGGGACTAGCGGCAAATGAGCAGTTCTTC

V: TRBV7-9
length: 16
D: TRBD2
J: TRBJ2-3
size: once
CDR3: CASSTLAGGLGDTQYF
DNA: TGTGCCAGCAGCACTCTAGCGGGGGGGCTGGGGGATACGCAGTATTTT

V: TRBV7-9
length: 15
D: .
J: TRBJ1-3
size: .
CDR3: CASNGQVDSGNTIYF
DNA: TGTGCCAGCAATGGGCAGGTGGACTCTGGAAACACCATATATTTT

V: TRBV5-1
length: 14
D: TRBD1
J: TRBJ1-1
size: .
CDR3: CASSFDRGDTEAFF
DNA: TGCGCCAGCAGCTTCGACAGGGGCGACACTGAAGCTTTCTTT

V: TRBV6-1
length: 13
D: .
J: TRBJ2-7
size: .
CDR3: CASNAPGTYEQYF
DNA: TGTGCCAGCAATGCTCCGGGAACCTACGAGCAGTACTTC

V: TRBV6-5
length: 15
D: .
J: TRBJ2-1
size: .
CDR3: CASTGRTYGRNEQFF
DNA: TGTGCCAGCACCGGTCGGACATACGGTCGTAATGAGCAGTTCTTC